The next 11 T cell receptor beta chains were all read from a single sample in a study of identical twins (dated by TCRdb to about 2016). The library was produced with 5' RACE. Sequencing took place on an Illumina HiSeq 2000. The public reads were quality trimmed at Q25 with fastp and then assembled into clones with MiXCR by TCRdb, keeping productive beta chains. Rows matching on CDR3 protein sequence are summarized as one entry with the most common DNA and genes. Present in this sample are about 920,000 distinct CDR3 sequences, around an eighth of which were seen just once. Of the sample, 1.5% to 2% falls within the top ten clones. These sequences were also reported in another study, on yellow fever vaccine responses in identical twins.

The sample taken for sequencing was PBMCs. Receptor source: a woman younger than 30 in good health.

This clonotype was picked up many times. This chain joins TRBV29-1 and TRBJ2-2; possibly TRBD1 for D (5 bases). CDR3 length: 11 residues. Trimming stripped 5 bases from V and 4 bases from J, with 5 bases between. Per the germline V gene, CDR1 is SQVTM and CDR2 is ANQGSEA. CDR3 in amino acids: CSVQGTGELFF. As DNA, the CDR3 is TGCAGCGTTCAGGGCACCGGGGAGCTGTTTTTT.

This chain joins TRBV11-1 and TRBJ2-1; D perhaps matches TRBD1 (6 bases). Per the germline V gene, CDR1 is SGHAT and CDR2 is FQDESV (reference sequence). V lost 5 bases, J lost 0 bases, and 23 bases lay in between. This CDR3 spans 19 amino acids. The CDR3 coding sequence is TGTGCCAGCAGCCGTCCCGTCCCACAGGGCGTTGACTCCTACAATGAGCAGTTCTTC. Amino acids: CASSRPVPQGVDSYNEQFF.

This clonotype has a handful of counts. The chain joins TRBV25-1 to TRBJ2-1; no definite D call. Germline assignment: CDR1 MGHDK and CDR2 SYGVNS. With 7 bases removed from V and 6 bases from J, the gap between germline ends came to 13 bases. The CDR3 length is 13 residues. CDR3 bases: TGTGCCAGCATTGGGGAACACTCCAATGAGCAGTTCTTC. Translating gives CASIGEHSNEQFF. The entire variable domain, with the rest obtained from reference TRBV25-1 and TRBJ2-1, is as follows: EADIYQTPRYLVIGTGKKITLECSQTMGHDKMYWYQQDPGMELHLIHYSYGVNSTEKGDLSSESTVSRIRTEHFPLTLESARPSHTSQYLCASIGEHSNEQFFGPGTRLTVL.

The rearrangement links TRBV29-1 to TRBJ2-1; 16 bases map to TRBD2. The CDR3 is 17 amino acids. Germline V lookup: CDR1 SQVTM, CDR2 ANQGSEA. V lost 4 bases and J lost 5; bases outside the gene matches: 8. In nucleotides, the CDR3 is TGCAGCGTTGCGGGACTAGCGGGAGGGCGTGTGGACAATGAGCAGTTCTTC. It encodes CSVAGLAGGRVDNEQFF.

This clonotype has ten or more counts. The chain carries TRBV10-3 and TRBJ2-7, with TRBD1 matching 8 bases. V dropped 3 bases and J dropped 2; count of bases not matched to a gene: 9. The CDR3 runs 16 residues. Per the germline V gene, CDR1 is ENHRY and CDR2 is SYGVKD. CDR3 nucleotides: TGTGCCATCAGTGAAGCCGGGACAGGCTACCCCTACGAGCAGTACGTC. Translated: CAISEAGTGYPYEQYV.

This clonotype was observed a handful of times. This CDR3 is CASSHLGAANEQFF. In nucleotides, the CDR3 is TGTGCCAGCAGCCACCTAGGCGCGGCGAATGAGCAGTTCTTC. This chain connects TRBV3-1 to TRBJ2-1; D gene ambiguous. The germline CDR1 and CDR2 sequences are LGHDT and YNNKEL (reference sequence). CDR3 size: 14 residues. Trimming took off 3 bases at V and 7 bases at J, with 13 bases between the two ends.

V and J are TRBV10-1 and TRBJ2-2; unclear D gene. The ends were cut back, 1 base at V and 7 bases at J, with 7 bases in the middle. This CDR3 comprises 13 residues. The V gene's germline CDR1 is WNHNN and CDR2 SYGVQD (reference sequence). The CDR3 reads CASSEFSIGELFF. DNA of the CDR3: TGCGCCAGCAGTGAGTTTAGTATCGGGGAGCTGTTTTTT.

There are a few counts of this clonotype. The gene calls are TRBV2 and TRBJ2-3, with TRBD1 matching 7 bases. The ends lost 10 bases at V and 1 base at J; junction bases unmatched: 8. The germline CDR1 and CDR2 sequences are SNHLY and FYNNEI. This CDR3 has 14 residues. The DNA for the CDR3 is TGTGCCAACGCGCTCACAGGGGGCACAGATACGCAGTATTTT. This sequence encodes CANALTGGTDTQYF.

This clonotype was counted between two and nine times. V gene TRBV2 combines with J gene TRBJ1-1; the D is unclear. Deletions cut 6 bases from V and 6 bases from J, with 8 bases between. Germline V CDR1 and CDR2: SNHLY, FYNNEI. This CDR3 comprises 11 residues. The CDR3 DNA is TGTGCCAGCAGAGGAGGAGCTGAAGCTTTCTTT. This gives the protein CASRGGAEAFF.

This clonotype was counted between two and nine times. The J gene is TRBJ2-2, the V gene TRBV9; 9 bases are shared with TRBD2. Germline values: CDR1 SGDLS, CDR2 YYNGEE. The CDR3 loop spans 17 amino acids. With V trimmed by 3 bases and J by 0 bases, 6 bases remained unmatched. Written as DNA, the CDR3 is TGTGCCAGCAGCGACCCTAGCGGGGAAGCGAACACCGGGGAGCTGTTTTTT. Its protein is CASSDPSGEANTGELFF.

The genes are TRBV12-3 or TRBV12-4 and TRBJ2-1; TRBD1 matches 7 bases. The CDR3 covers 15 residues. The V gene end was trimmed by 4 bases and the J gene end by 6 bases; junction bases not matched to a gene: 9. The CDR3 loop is CASSYPGGPSNEQFF. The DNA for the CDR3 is TGTGCCAGCAGTTACCCAGGGGGACCTAGCAATGAGCAGTTCTTC.